This T cell receptor (beta chain) was observed in a study of PD-L1 blockade in urothelial cancer. Trimming took 7 bases from V and 10 from J; bases not matched to a gene: 12. Germline V CDR1 and CDR2: ENHRY, SYGVKD. This CDR3 has 15 amino acids. Every PCR got spiked synthetic TCR analog templates. Measured with immunoSEQ multiplex PCR; TCRdb has only the in-frame clones, and not every one. The sample holds some 31,000 clones, less than 90% seen once. The time point denotes: peripheral blood 6 weeks after treatment start. The TCR was taken from a man between 65 and 79 years old with urothelial cancer. The sample was PBMCs, taken around atezolizumab (anti-PD-L1) treatment. This chain uses TRBV10-3 with TRBJ2-1, with TRBD2 identical over 11 bases. DNA of the CDR3: TGTGCCATCAAGGGGACTAGCGGCACCGAGGGGGAGCAGTTCTTC. Its translation: CAIKGTSGTEGEQFF.